Listed here are 19 T cell receptor beta chains from one sample, sequenced in a study of blood T cell repertoires in COVID-19. Assay: immunoSEQ multiplex PCR; the TCRdb copy retains only in-frame clones and omits some. The repertoire holds fewer than 200,000 clones, with around 82% as singletons. The source material was peripheral blood. Every receptor here comes from a woman in her thirties or forties with COVID-19, enrolled during active disease.

This clone was recorded only once. The chain joins TRBV19 to TRBJ1-2; 7 bases line up with TRBD1. V was pared by 6 bases and J by 5 bases, with 12 bases of the junction left unmatched. This CDR3 is 15 amino acids long. CDR1 is LNHDA and CDR2 is SQIVND in the germline V gene (reference sequence). The CDR3: CASSDNPGQPYGYTF. CDR3 DNA: TGTGCCAGTAGCGATAATCCGGGACAGCCTTATGGCTACACCTTC.

This chain links TRBV28 with TRBJ1-1; weak D call: TRBD1 (6 bases). The CDR3 has 12 amino acids. V was trimmed by 7 bases and J by 12 bases, leaving 18 bases between them. Germline V gives CDR1 MDHEN, CDR2 SYDVKM. This chain's CDR3 is CASTTGGGWSFF. CDR3 in DNA: TGTGCCAGCACTACTGGTGGGGGCTGGTCTTTCTTT.

The chain links TRBV19 to TRBJ1-2; 7 bases line up with TRBD1. V gave up 6 bases and J gave up 5 bases; unmatched junction bases: 9. The germline gives CDR1 LNHDA, CDR2 SQIVND (reference sequence). The CDR3 length is 14 residues. CDR3 nucleotide sequence: TGTGCCAGTAGCGGGACAGTTTCGCTGTATGGCTACACCTTC. It yields the protein CASSGTVSLYGYTF.

This chain joins TRBV7-2 and TRBJ2-1; D is unresolved. Germline-derived CDR1 and CDR2 are SGHTA and FQGNSA. V was cut by 6 bases and J by 10 bases, with 10 bases left in between. The length of the CDR3 is 11 residues. The CDR3 here is CASSSDTEQFF. CDR3 DNA sequence: TGTGCCAGCAGTTCAGACACCGAGCAGTTCTTC.

The chain couples TRBV7-6 to TRBJ2-1, with 9 bases aligning to TRBD1. The CDR3 sequence is 15 residues long. With 5 bases clipped from V and 7 bases from J, the junction kept 9 bases outside the gene matches. The germline CDR1 and CDR2 sequences are SGHVS and FNYEAQ. The CDR3 spells CASSRGQGRGNEQFF. CDR3 bases: TGTGCCAGCAGCCGGGGACAGGGAAGGGGAAATGAGCAGTTCTTC.

The V gene is TRBV27, the J gene TRBJ1-5, with D unresolved. The V and J ends lost 3 bases and 5 bases respectively, with 5 bases between them. CDR1 is MNHEY and CDR2 is SMNVEV in the germline V gene (reference sequence). CDR3 size: 12 residues. The CDR3 region has the DNA TGTGCCAGCAGTTTGCCGGATCAGCCCCAGCATTTT. It is translated as CASSLPDQPQHF.

The chain has TRBV13 and TRBJ2-4, with 13 bases aligning to TRBD2. The germline V gene encodes CDR1 PRHDT and CDR2 FYEKMQ (reference sequence). V was pared by 4 bases and J by 1 base, with 7 bases of the junction left unmatched. The CDR3 covers 18 residues. The CDR3 protein is CASSSRTSGSFAKNIQYF. As DNA, the CDR3 is TGTGCCAGCAGCTCTCGGACTAGCGGGAGTTTCGCCAAAAACATTCAGTACTTC.

The chain uses TRBV4-1 and TRBJ2-5, with D perhaps TRBD2 (6 bases). Germline V CDR1 and CDR2: MGHRA, YSYEKL. Trimming left V 6 bases short and J 4 bases short, with 6 bases between. This CDR3 has 11 amino acids. This CDR3 is CASRGGETQYF. The CDR3 nucleotides are TGCGCCAGCAGGGGGGGAGAGACCCAGTACTTC.

The sample holds a few counts of this clone. The chain combines TRBV4-2 with TRBJ1-2; D gene ambiguous. Germline V gene sequence: CDR1 LGHNA, CDR2 YNFKEQ. Trimming left V 4 bases short and J 1 base short, with 16 bases between. The CDR3 spans 16 residues. The CDR3 DNA reads as TGTGCCAGCAGCCTTCAAGTAGAGGTCCGTAACTATGGCTACACCTTC. Residues: CASSLQVEVRNYGYTF.

The chain employs TRBV5-6 and TRBJ2-5; D perhaps matches TRBD2 (5 bases). The V end lost 2 bases, the J end lost 3 bases, and 20 bases lay between the germline ends. CDR3 length equals 17 residues. Germline V gene lookup returns CDR1 SGHDT and CDR2 YYEEEE. The CDR3, as DNA: TGTGCCAGCAGCTTAAGCGGCACCCCTCTGTCAAAAGAGACCCAGTACTTC. Amino acid sequence: CASSLSGTPLSKETQYF.

The CDR3 DNA sequence: TGTGCTAGTGGTCCTAGCGGGGGTCTAGGGGCGCAGTATTTT. Residues: CASGPSGGLGAQYF. The genes are TRBV12-5 and TRBJ2-3; 10 positions agree with TRBD2. J was trimmed by 10 bases and V by 5 bases; bases with no gene match: 9. The CDR3 covers 14 residues. Germline V gene sequence: CDR1 LGHNT, CDR2 FRNRAP.

The J gene is TRBJ2-1, the V gene TRBV7-9, with D perhaps matching TRBD1 (5 bases). Trimming pared 0 bases from V and 7 bases from J, leaving 13 bases between. Germline V gene lookup returns CDR1 SEHNR and CDR2 FQNEAQ (reference sequence). This CDR3 contains 15 residues. The CDR3 is CASSLAAGRVNEQFF. CDR3 in DNA: TGTGCCAGCAGCTTAGCTGCAGGGCGAGTAAATGAGCAGTTCTTC. The whole variable domain, filled in from reference TRBV7-9 and TRBJ2-1, reads DTGVSQNPRHKITKRGQNVTFRCDPISEHNRLYWYRQTLGQGPEFLTYFQNEAQLEKSRLLSDRFSAERPKGSFSTLEIQRTEQGDSAMYLCASSLAAGRVNEQFFGPGTRLTVL.

This clone turned up a few times. V is TRBV6-1 and J is TRBJ2-4; tentatively, D is TRBD2 (6 bases). CDR3 length equals 16 residues. Looked up from germline, CDR1 is MNHNS and CDR2 is SASEGT. V was pared by 2 bases and J by 0 bases, with 11 bases between. CDR3 loop: CASSERRDGAKNIQYF. Written as DNA, the CDR3 is TGTGCCAGCAGTGAACGGAGGGATGGAGCCAAAAACATTCAGTACTTC.

The chain employs TRBV6-1 and TRBJ2-3; TRBD2 agrees at 9 bases. The CDR3 runs to 17 residues. Germline V lookup: CDR1 MNHNS, CDR2 SASEGT. The junction had 10 bases not matched to a gene; V was cut back by 2 bases and J by 4 bases. As DNA, the CDR3 is TGTGCCAGCAGTGAATTGATGCTAGCGGGATTCGCAGATACGCAGTATTTT. This codes for CASSELMLAGFADTQYF.

The CDR3 is CASSESRGGTDTQYF. CDR3 nucleotide sequence: TGCGCCAGCAGTGAGTCGAGAGGTGGGACAGATACGCAGTATTTT. The chain has TRBV10-1 and TRBJ2-3; D uncertain. The germline V gene has CDR1 WNHNN and CDR2 SYGVQD (reference sequence). The V and J ends lost 0 bases and 3 bases respectively, with 10 bases between them. The CDR3 extends over 15 amino acids.

This rearrangement joins TRBV7-2 to TRBJ2-2; 8 bases align to TRBD2. J gave up 2 bases and V 4 bases, and 9 bases lay outside the gene matches. The CDR3 runs to 17 residues. Germline CDR1 is SGHTA and CDR2 is FQGNSA. As DNA, the CDR3 is TGTGCCAGCAGCTCCCCTGCGGGGGGCGCAAACACCGGGGAGCTGTTTTTT. This gives the protein CASSSPAGGANTGELFF.

The rearrangement joins TRBV19 to TRBJ2-1; D not certain. Germline CDR1 is LNHDA and CDR2 is SQIVND (reference sequence). V shed 9 bases and J shed 1 base, with 13 bases lying between them. The CDR3 runs 14 residues. The CDR3 region has the DNA TGTGCCAGCCGAGACTTGCTATCCTACAATGAGCAGTTCTTC. Protein sequence: CASRDLLSYNEQFF. Full variable domain (outside the CDR3, taken from reference TRBV19 and TRBJ2-1): DGGITQSPKYLFRKEGQNVTLSCEQNLNHDAMYWYRQDPGQGLRLIYYSQIVNDFQKGDIAEGYSVSREKKESFPLTVTSAQKNPTAFYLCASRDLLSYNEQFFGPGTRLTVL.

V and J are TRBV3-1 (or the pseudogene TRBV3-2) and TRBJ2-7, with D uncertain. Germline assignment: CDR1 LGHDT and CDR2 YNNKEL (reference sequence). CDR3 length equals 13 residues. V was cut by 1 base and J by 3 bases, with 7 bases left in between. CDR3 DNA sequence: TGTGCCAGCAGCCAAGGTGCGTTCTACGAGCAGTACTTC. Amino acid sequence: CASSQGAFYEQYF.

The CDR3 DNA follows: TGTGCCAGTAGTATTCGCGGGAAGGGAGATACGCAGTATTTT. Translating it yields CASSIRGKGDTQYF. The chain employs TRBV19 and TRBJ2-3, with TRBD2 as a possible D gene (6 bases). V shed 3 bases and J shed 5 bases, with 12 bases lying between them. Germline-derived CDR1 and CDR2 are LNHDA and SQIVND (reference sequence). The CDR3 has 14 amino acids.